What follows are 7 T cell receptor beta chains derived from one specimen sequenced in a study of human T cells and chemical hapten exposure. Each CDR3 protein gets one entry after TCRdb re-called the RACE reads with MiXCR. Of some 100,000 distinct CDR3 sequences in the sample, 9.3% were seen once. Time point in this sample: patch test 2, 6 weeks after DPC sensitization. Treatment meaning: therapeutic diphenylcyclopropenone sensitization with weekly scalp DPC. The source was whole blood, collected in connection with sensitization to the hapten diphenylcyclopropenone (DPC). The receptors were gathered from a woman aged 40 to 50 with alopecia areata. Some clones in this sample may be carry-over from other donors' samples.

This clonotype was detected only a few times. The chain is built from TRBV12-3 or TRBV12-4 and TRBJ2-7, with 9 positions matching TRBD1. The CDR3 totals 14 residues. The J segment lost 9 bases and the V segment lost 6 bases, leaving 12 bases of the junction unmatched. CDR3: CASRPGTGTWRQYF. CDR3 DNA sequence: TGTGCCAGCAGGCCCGGGACAGGGACATGGAGGCAGTACTTC.

This chain uses TRBV20-1 with TRBJ2-3, with D unresolved. Germline V gene data show CDR1 as DFQATT and CDR2 as SNEGSKA (reference sequence). V dropped 0 bases and J dropped 4 bases, with 17 bases sitting between them. This CDR3 comprises 16 residues. The CDR3 spells CSARDPNQGRSDTQYF. The CDR3 region has the DNA TGCAGTGCTAGAGATCCGAACCAAGGGCGGTCAGATACGCAGTATTTT.

This clonotype was counted a few times. The rearrangement uses TRBV5-1 and TRBJ2-1; D tentatively fits TRBD1 or TRBD2 (5 bases each). V was clipped by 4 bases and J by 5 bases, with 10 bases between them. The CDR3 runs to 13 residues. CDR1 is SGHRS, CDR2 YFSETQ, per germline. CDR3 loop: CASSIWGNNEQFF. CDR3 nucleotides: TGCGCCAGCAGCATCTGGGGGAACAATGAGCAGTTCTTC.

This clonotype was counted many times. The chain recombines TRBV7-2 with TRBJ1-1; the match to TRBD1 covers 9 bases. The CDR3 extends over 15 amino acids. Germline assignment: CDR1 SGHTA and CDR2 FQGNSA. The V gene end was trimmed by 5 bases and the J gene end by 5 bases; junction bases not matched to a gene: 9. The CDR3 is CASSRGTGRRTEAFF. CDR3 bases: TGTGCCAGCAGCCGCGGGACAGGGAGACGTACTGAAGCTTTCTTT.

This clonotype showed up many times. This sequence joins TRBV20-1 and TRBJ2-7; 8 bases are shared with TRBD1. Germline assignment: CDR1 DFQATT and CDR2 SNEGSKA (reference sequence). The CDR3 runs 13 residues. V shed 5 bases, J shed 1 base, and the junction held 4 bases outside the gene matches. CDR3 region: CSAPGQASYEQYF. CDR3 nucleotide sequence: TGCAGTGCTCCGGGACAGGCTTCCTACGAGCAGTACTTC.

The chain couples TRBV7-2 to TRBJ1-5; TRBD1 is a possible D gene (6 bases). Germline V lookup: CDR1 SGHTA, CDR2 FQGNSA. The CDR3 length is 14 residues. Trimming removed 0 bases at V and 4 bases at J, with 7 bases between. CDR3 protein: CASSLAGANQPQHF. The DNA for the CDR3 is TGTGCCAGCAGCTTAGCGGGGGCGAATCAGCCCCAGCATTTT.

This clonotype was observed at least ten times. The chain uses TRBV28 and TRBJ2-5, with unresolved D. CDR3 length: 15 residues. Germline V gene data show CDR1 as MDHEN and CDR2 as SYDVKM. V was trimmed by 6 bases and J by 1 base, leaving 15 bases between them. The CDR3 loop is CASSPGSATQETQYF. In DNA form, the CDR3 reads TGTGCCAGCAGCCCGGGTTCGGCGACCCAAGAGACCCAGTACTTC.